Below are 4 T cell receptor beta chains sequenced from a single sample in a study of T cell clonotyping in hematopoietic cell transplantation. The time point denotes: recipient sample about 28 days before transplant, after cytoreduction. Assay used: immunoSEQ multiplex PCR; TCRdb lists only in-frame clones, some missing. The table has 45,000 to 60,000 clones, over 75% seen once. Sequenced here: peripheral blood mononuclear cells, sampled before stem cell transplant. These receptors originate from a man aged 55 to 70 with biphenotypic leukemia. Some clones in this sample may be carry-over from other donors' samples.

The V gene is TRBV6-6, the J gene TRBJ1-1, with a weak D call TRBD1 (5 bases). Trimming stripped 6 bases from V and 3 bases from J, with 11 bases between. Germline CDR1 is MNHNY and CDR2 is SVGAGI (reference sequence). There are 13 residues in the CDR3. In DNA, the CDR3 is TGTGCCAGCAGCCCGTTGGGGGACACTGAAGCTTTCTTT. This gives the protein CASSPLGDTEAFF.

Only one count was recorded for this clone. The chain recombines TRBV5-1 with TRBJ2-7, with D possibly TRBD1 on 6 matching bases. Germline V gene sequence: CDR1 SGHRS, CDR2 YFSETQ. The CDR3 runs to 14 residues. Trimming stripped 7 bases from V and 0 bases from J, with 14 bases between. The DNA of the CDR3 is TGCGCCAGCCGGAGGCAGGGGCTCTCCTACGAGCAGTACTTC. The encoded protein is CASRRQGLSYEQYF.

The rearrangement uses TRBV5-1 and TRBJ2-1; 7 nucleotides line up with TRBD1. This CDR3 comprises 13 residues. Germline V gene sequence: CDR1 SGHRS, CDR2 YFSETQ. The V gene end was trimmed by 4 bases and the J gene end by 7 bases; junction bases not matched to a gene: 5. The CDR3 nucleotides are TGCGCCAGCAGCACCGGGACAGATAATGAGCAGTTCTTC. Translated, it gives CASSTGTDNEQFF.

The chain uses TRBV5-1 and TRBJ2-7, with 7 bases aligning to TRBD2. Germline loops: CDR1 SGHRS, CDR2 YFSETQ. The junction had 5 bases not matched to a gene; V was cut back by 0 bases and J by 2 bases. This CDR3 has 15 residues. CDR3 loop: CASSLEGLITYEQYF. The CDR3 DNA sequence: TGCGCCAGCAGCTTGGAGGGACTAATTACCTACGAGCAGTACTTC. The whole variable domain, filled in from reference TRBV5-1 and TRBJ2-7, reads KAGVTQTPRYLIKTRGQQVTLSCSPISGHRSVSWYQQTPGQGLQFLFEYFSETQRNKGNFPGRFSGRQFSNSRSEMNVSTLELGDSALYLCASSLEGLITYEQYFGPGTRLTVT.